The T cell receptor (beta chain) described here comes from a study of blood T cell repertoires in COVID-19. About the research overall: Whether acute or convalescent, the COVID-19 samples came from the United States, Italy and Spain.

Per the study methods: How many nucleated cells were present was estimated from reference gene primer amplification. Profiled with immunoSEQ multiplex PCR; TCRdb holds only in-frame clones, not every one. The V and J calls and clone size come from that table; D and trimming were worked out from the DNA. The sample holds approximately 69,000 clones, around 81% seen once. The CDR3 spans 11 residues. Trimming removed 7 bases from V and 4 bases from J, with 6 bases in between. Germline V gene lookup returns CDR1 LGHDT and CDR2 YNNKEL (reference sequence). This chain links TRBV3-1 (or the pseudogene TRBV3-2) with TRBJ2-3; no reliable D call. The TCR was taken from a woman aged 70 to 79 with acute or convalescent COVID-19. Sequenced: peripheral blood. CDR3: CASTAADTQYF. The CDR3, as DNA: TGTGCCAGCACGGCGGCAGATACGCAGTATTTT.